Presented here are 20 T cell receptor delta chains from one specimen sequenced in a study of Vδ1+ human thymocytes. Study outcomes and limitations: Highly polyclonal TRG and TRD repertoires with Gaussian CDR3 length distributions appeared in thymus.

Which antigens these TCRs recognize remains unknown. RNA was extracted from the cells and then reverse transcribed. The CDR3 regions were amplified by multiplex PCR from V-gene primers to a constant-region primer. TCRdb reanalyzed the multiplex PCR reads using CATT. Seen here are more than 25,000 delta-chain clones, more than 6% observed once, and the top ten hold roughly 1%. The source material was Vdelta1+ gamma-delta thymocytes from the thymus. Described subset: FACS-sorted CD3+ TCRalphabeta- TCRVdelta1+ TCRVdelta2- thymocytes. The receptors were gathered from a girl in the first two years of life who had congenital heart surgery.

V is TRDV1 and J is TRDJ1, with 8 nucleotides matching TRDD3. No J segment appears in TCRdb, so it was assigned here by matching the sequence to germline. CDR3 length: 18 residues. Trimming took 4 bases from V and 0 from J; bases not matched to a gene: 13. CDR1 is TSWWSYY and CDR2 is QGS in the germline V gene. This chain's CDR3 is CALGAVPVLGANTDKLIF. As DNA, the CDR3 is TGTGCTCTTGGGGCGGTTCCCGTACTGGGGGCTAACACCGATAAACTCATCTTT.

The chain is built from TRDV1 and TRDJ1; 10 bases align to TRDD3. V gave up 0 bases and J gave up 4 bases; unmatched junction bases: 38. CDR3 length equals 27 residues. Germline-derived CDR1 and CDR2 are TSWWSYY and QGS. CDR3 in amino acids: CALGELGWTVSVISHPMGDTGGDKLIF. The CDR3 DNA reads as TGTGCTCTTGGGGAACTTGGGTGGACTGTGAGCGTGATCTCTCATCCTATGGGGGATACAGGAGGCGATAAACTCATCTTT.

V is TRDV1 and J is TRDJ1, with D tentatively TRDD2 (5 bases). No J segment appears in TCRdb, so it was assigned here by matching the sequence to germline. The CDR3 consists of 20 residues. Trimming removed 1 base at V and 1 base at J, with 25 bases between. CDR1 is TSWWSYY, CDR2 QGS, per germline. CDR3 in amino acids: CALGEQETYIIPKSTDKLIF. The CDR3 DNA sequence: TGTGCTCTTGGGGAACAAGAGACCTACATTATACCCAAAAGCACCGATAAACTCATCTTT.

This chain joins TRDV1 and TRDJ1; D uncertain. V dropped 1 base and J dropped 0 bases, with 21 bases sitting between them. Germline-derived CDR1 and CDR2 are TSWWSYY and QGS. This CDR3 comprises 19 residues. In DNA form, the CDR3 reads TGTGCTCTTGGGGAACCCGGAGGGAAGAGGGCCAGGTACACCGATAAACTCATCTTT. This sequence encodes CALGEPGGKRARYTDKLIF.

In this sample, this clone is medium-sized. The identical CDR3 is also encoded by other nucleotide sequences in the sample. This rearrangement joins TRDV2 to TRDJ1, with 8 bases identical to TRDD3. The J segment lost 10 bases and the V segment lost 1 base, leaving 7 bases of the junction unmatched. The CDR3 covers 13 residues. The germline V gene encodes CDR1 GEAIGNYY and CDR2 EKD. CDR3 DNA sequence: TGTGCCTGTGACACACGAACTGGGGGCGGACTCATCTTT. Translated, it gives CACDTRTGGGLIF.

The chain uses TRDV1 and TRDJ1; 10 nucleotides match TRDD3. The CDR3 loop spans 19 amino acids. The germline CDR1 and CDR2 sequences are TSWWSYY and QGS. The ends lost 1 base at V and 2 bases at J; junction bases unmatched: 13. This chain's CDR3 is CALGEHGPLGDTQTDKLIF. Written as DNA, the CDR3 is TGTGCTCTTGGGGAACATGGGCCCTTGGGGGATACTCAGACCGATAAACTCATCTTT.

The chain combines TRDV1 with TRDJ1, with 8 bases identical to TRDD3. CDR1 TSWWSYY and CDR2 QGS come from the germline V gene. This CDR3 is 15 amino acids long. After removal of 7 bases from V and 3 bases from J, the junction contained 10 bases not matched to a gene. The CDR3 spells CALVPRNWGSDKLIF. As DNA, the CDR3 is TGTGCTCTTGTCCCGCGTAACTGGGGGTCCGATAAACTCATCTTT.

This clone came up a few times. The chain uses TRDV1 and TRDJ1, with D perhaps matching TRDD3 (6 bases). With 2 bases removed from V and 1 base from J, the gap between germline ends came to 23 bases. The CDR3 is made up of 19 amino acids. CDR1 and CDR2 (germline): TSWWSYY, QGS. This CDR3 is CALGETVVLGQTPTDKLIF. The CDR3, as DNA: TGTGCTCTTGGGGAAACAGTGGTACTGGGACAAACCCCCACCGATAAACTCATCTTT.

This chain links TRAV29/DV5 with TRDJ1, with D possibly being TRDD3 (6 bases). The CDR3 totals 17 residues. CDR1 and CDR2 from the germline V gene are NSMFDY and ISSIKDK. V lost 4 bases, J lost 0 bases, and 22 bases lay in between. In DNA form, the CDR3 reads TGTGCAGCAGAGGGACTTCAGAGTTGGGGGTACACCGATAAACTCATCTTT. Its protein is CAAEGLQSWGYTDKLIF.

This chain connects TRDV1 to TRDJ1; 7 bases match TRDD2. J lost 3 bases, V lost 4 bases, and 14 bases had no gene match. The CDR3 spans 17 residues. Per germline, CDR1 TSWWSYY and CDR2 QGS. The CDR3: CALGGSFLRRFSDKLIF. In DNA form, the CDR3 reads TGTGCTCTTGGGGGGTCCTTCCTTCGAAGGTTCTCCGATAAACTCATCTTT.

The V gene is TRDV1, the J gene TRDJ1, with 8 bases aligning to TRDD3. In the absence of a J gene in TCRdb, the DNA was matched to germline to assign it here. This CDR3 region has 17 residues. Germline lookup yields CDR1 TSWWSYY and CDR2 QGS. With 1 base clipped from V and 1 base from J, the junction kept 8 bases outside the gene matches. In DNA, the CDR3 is TGTGCTCTTGGGGAACGCGACAGGGGGATAGGCACCGATAAACTCATCTTT. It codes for CALGERDRGIGTDKLIF.

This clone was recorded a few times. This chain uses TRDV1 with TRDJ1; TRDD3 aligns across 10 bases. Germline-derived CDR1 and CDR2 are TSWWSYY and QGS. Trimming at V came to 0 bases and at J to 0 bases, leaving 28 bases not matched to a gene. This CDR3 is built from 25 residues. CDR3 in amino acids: CALGELLSYTQFTGGSHPYTDKLIF. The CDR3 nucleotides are TGTGCTCTTGGGGAACTCCTTTCCTACACTCAATTTACTGGGGGATCACACCCGTACACCGATAAACTCATCTTT.

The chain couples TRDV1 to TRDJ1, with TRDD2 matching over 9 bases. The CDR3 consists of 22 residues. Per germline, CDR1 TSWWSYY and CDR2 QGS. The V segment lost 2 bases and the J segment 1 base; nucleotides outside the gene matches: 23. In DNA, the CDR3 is TGTGCTCTTGGGGAAGAGAGAGGCCTTCCTACGCTGGGGACCGACTGCACCGATAAACTCATCTTT. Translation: CALGEERGLPTLGTDCTDKLIF.

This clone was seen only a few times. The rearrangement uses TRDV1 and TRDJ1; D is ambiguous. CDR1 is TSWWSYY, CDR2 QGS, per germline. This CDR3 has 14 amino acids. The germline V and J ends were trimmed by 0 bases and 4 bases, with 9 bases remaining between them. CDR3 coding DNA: TGTGCTCTTGGGGAACTGGAAGGGAGCGATAAACTCATCTTT. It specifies CALGELEGSDKLIF.

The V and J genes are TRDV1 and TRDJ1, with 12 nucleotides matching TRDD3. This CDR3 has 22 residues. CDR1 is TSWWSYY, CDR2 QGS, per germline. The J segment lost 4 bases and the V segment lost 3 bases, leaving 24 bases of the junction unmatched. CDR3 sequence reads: CALGDPLPIGLGDTRGSDKLIF. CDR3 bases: TGTGCTCTTGGGGACCCCCTTCCTATTGGACTGGGGGATACAAGGGGAAGCGATAAACTCATCTTT.

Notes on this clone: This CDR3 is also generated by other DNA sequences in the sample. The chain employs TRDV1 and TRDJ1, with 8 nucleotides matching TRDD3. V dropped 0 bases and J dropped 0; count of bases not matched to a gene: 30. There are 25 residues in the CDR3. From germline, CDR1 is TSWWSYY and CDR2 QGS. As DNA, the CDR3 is TGTGCTCTTGGGGAACTAAACGCCTACGGAGTGCGGGGTACTGGGGGGGACTGGTACACCGATAAACTCATCTTT. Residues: CALGELNAYGVRGTGGDWYTDKLIF.

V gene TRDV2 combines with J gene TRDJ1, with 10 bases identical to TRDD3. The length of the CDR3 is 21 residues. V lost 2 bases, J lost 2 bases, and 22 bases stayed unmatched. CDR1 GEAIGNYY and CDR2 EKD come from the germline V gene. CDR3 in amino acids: CACDRPGLYWGIGSYTDKLIF. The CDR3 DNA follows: TGTGCCTGTGACAGACCTGGCCTTTACTGGGGGATCGGTTCATATACCGATAAACTCATCTTT.

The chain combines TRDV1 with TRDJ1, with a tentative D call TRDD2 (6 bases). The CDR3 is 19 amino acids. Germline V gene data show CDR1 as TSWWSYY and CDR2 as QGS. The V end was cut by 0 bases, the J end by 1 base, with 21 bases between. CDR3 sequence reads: CALGELDPTLWGGTDKLIF. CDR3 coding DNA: TGTGCTCTTGGGGAACTGGATCCTACGCTTTGGGGCGGCACCGATAAACTCATCTTT.

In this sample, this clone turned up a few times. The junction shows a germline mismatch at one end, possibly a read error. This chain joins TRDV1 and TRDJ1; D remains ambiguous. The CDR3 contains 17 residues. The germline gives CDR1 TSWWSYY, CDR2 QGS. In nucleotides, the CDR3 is TGTGCTCTTAGGGAACTTGACGCCCCCGCTGGAACCGATAAACTCATCTTT. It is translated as CALRELDAPAGTDKLIF.

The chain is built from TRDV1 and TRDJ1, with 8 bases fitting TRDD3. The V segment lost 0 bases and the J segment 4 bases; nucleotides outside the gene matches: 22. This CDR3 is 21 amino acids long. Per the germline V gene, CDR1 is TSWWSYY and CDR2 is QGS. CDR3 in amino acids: CALGELALVSWGTPGVDKLIF. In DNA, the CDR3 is TGTGCTCTTGGGGAACTAGCCCTCGTCAGCTGGGGGACCCCGGGGGTCGATAAACTCATCTTT.